Presented here are 20 T cell receptor beta chains from one specimen sequenced in a study of blood T cells in healthy people across ages. Primed by a sample-barcoded 5' primer and a J-beta primer mix, a second PCR proceeded for about 7 to 12 cycles. TCRdb called the 5' RACE reads again in MiXCR, with one record for every CDR3 protein. The table has 1.4 million to 1.5 million distinct CDR3 sequences, approximately 38% seen once. Source material: blood. The receptors derive from a woman aged 18-29 years in good health.

CDR3 coding DNA: TGTGCCAGCAGCTTACCTGGACGGACCCAAGAGACCCAGTACTTC. This encodes CASSLPGRTQETQYF. This sequence joins TRBV7-9 and TRBJ2-5; D ambiguous. CDR3 length: 15 amino acids. The germline V and J ends were trimmed by 2 bases and 1 base, with 11 bases remaining between them. CDR1 is SEHNR, CDR2 FQNEAQ, per germline (reference sequence). Together with reference TRBV7-9 and TRBJ2-5, the CDR3 gives the full variable domain: DTGVSQNPRHKITKRGQNVTFRCDPISEHNRLYWYRQTLGQGPEFLTYFQNEAQLEKSRLLSDRFSAERPKGSFSTLEIQRTEQGDSAMYLCASSLPGRTQETQYFGPGTRLLVL.

Concerning this clonotype: Its ends do not fully match the called genes, so a read error is possible. The V call is TRBV7-7, the J call TRBJ2-1; 7 nucleotides match TRBD2. The germline V gene has CDR1 SSHAT and CDR2 FNYEAQ (reference sequence). The CDR3 spans 16 residues. The CDR3 sequence: CASSLARRGYYNEQFF. The CDR3 DNA is TGTGCTAGCAGCTTAGCAAGGCGGGGGTACTACAATGAGCAGTTCTTC.

The gene calls are TRBV24-1 and TRBJ2-3; unclear D gene. The V end was cut by 3 bases, the J end by 5 bases, with 14 bases between. The germline V gene encodes CDR1 KGHDR and CDR2 SFDVKD. The CDR3 covers 15 residues. The CDR3 loop is CATSDVQDPGDTQYF. For the CDR3, the DNA is TGTGCCACCAGTGATGTTCAGGACCCCGGAGATACGCAGTATTTT.

This clonotype was detected a few times. The genes are TRBV4-2 and TRBJ2-3; possible D gene TRBD1, 6 bases. The V gene lost 0 bases and the J gene lost 4 bases, with 14 bases spanning the gap. The CDR3 contains 16 residues. CDR1 and CDR2 from the germline V gene are LGHNA and YNFKEQ. CDR3 sequence (DNA): TGTGCCAGCAGCCAAGAGGGGGCTCTAGGTGCAGATACGCAGTATTTT. This translates into CASSQEGALGADTQYF.

This chain uses TRBV5-1 with TRBJ1-2; D unclear. Per germline, CDR1 SGHRS and CDR2 YFSETQ. The CDR3 loop spans 16 amino acids. Trimming removed 0 bases at V and 4 bases at J, with 16 bases between. CDR3 sequence: CASSLAPVDPPYGYTF. The CDR3 bases are TGCGCCAGCAGCTTGGCCCCAGTGGACCCACCCTATGGCTACACCTTC.

V usage is TRBV6-1 and J usage is TRBJ2-3; no reliable D call. CDR1 and CDR2 from the germline V gene are MNHNS and SASEGT. V was clipped by 5 bases and J by 0 bases, with 9 bases between them. The CDR3 totals 14 residues. This CDR3 is CASSPEASTDTQYF. The CDR3 DNA sequence: TGTGCCAGCAGTCCCGAGGCTAGCACAGATACGCAGTATTTT.

The genes are TRBV3-1 and TRBJ1-3; D is ambiguous. V lost 0 bases and J lost 4, with 13 bases in between. In germline, CDR1 is LGHDT, CDR2 YNNKEL (reference sequence). CDR3 length: 16 amino acids. As DNA, the CDR3 is TGTGCCAGCAGCCAAGATCCAGGAGGTGGGGGAAACACCATATATTTT. Translating it yields CASSQDPGGGGNTIYF.

The V call is TRBV9, the J call TRBJ2-3; tentatively, D is TRBD1 (8 bases). Trimming took off 3 bases at V and 4 bases at J, with 18 bases between the two ends. The CDR3 runs to 16 residues. CDR1 is SGDLS and CDR2 is YYNGEE in the germline V gene. The CDR3 reads CASSGGGGQAPDTQYF. For the CDR3, the DNA is TGTGCCAGCAGCGGTGGGGGGGGACAGGCTCCAGATACGCAGTATTTT.

This clonotype was picked up a small number of times. The V and J genes are TRBV6-6 and TRBJ2-7; D might be TRBD1 (6 bases). Trimming cost V 7 bases and J 5 bases, with 18 bases left between them. The CDR3 runs 14 residues. The germline CDR1 and CDR2 sequences are MNHNY and SVGAGI (reference sequence). CDR3 nucleotide sequence: TGTGCCAGCACCTCCCAGGGGCTCGGGGACGAGCAGTACTTC. This codes for CASTSQGLGDEQYF.

The chain uses TRBV20-1 and TRBJ2-5; perhaps TRBD2 as D (6 bases). The V gene's germline CDR1 is DFQATT and CDR2 SNEGSKA (reference sequence). The CDR3 runs 13 residues. The V and J ends lost 6 bases and 5 bases respectively, with 16 bases between them. Written as DNA, the CDR3 is TGCAGTGCCTCCCGGGGGTGGGGGGAGACCCAGTACTTC. Protein product: CSASRGWGETQYF.

The chain has TRBV29-1 and TRBJ1-2; D not resolved. CDR1 and CDR2 from the germline V gene are SQVTM and ANQGSEA. This CDR3 contains 11 residues. Trimming shortened V by 4 bases and J by 6 bases, and 9 bases separated the two germline ends. CDR3 nucleotides: TGCAGCGTTGGTGTTCTCGATGGCTACACCTTC. This encodes CSVGVLDGYTF. Full variable domain (remainder filled in from reference TRBV29-1 and TRBJ1-2): SAVISQKPSRDICQRGTSLTIQCQVDSQVTMMFWYRQQPGQSLTLIATANQGSEATYESGFVIDKFPISRPNLTFSTLTVSNMSPEDSSIYLCSVGVLDGYTFGSGTRLTVV.

V usage is TRBV3-1 and J usage is TRBJ2-7, with D perhaps being TRBD1 or TRBD2 (6 bases each). CDR1 is LGHDT and CDR2 is YNNKEL in the germline V gene (reference sequence). This CDR3 is 17 amino acids long. V lost 0 bases, J lost 0 bases, and 15 bases lay in between. CDR3 loop: CASSQDLGRGGSYEQYF. DNA of the CDR3: TGTGCCAGCAGCCAAGATCTGGGCAGGGGAGGCTCCTACGAGCAGTACTTC.

Notes on this clonotype: An end of the junction does not agree with germline; a read error may underlie this. The chain has TRBV7-8 and TRBJ2-5; 11 bases align to TRBD2. The last part of the DNA fits TRBJ2-1 better; the J call may be wrong. CDR1 SGHVS and CDR2 FQNEAQ come from the germline V gene. The length of the CDR3 is 17 residues. The chain's CDR3 is CASSSIPGLAAQETQFF. The CDR3, as DNA: TGCGCCAGCAGCTCTATTCCGGGACTAGCGGCCCAAGAGACCCAGTTCTTC.

The gene calls are TRBV2 and TRBJ2-7; 13 bases map to TRBD2. Trimming at V came to 6 bases and at J to 7 bases, leaving 9 bases not matched to a gene. This CDR3 has 15 amino acids. The germline gives CDR1 SNHLY, CDR2 FYNNEI. CDR3 amino acids: CASRQLAGGLNEQYF. Written as DNA, the CDR3 is TGTGCCAGCAGGCAACTAGCGGGAGGGCTCAATGAGCAGTACTTC.

CDR3 amino acids: CASSPMASGLRHEQYF. The DNA of the CDR3 is TGTGCCAGCAGTCCCATGGCTAGCGGGCTTAGGCATGAGCAGTACTTC. The chain recombines TRBV2 with TRBJ2-7; 8 nucleotides agree with TRBD2. The ends lost 5 bases at V and 7 bases at J; junction bases unmatched: 16. The germline V gene encodes CDR1 SNHLY and CDR2 FYNNEI. The CDR3 contains 16 residues.

As concerns this clonotype: Compared with germline, one end of the junction differs, possibly owing to a read error. This sequence joins TRBV7-2 and TRBJ2-7; D is tentatively TRBD1 or TRBD2 (5 bases each). CDR3 length: 14 amino acids. CDR1 and CDR2 from the germline V gene are SGHTA and FQGNSA. CDR3 protein: CASILARDPNEQYF. CDR3 bases: TGTGCCAGCATCTTAGCGAGGGACCCAAATGAGCAGTACTTC.

The rearrangement joins TRBV6-1 to TRBJ2-1; 11 bases map to TRBD2. The trim removed 3 bases at V and 4 bases at J, leaving 17 bases unmatched. The CDR3 has 20 residues. Germline CDR1 reads MNHNS; CDR2 reads SASEGT. The CDR3 here is CASSEYGSGRARRVYNEQFF. Written as DNA, the CDR3 is TGTGCCAGCAGTGAGTATGGTAGCGGGAGGGCCAGGCGCGTGTACAATGAGCAGTTCTTC.

The CDR3 DNA reads as TGCAGTGCGCTAACAGATAGCGGGGGGGACAATGAGCAGTTCTTC. Protein: CSALTDSGGDNEQFF. The V and J genes are TRBV20-1 and TRBJ2-1; 11 positions match TRBD2. CDR1 DFQATT and CDR2 SNEGSKA come from the germline V gene (reference sequence). The CDR3 extends over 15 amino acids. Losses at the gene ends were 6 bases for V and 5 bases for J; bases not matched to a gene: 9.

A few counts support this clonotype. The chain links TRBV2 to TRBJ2-4, with 14 positions matching TRBD2. The junction had 5 bases not matched to a gene; V was cut back by 3 bases and J by 4 bases. The CDR3 has 17 residues. CDR1 and CDR2 (germline): SNHLY, FYNNEI. The CDR3 bases are TGTGCCAGCAGTGAGACTAGCGGGAGGGTAAAGAAAAACATTCAGTACTTC. Its protein is CASSETSGRVKKNIQYF. The variable domain in full, with the rest retrieved from reference TRBV2 and TRBJ2-4, is EPEVTQTPSHQVTQMGQEVILRCVPISNHLYFYWYRQILGQKVEFLVSFYNNEISEKSEIFDDQFSVERPDGSNFTLKIRSTKLEDSAMYFCASSETSGRVKKNIQYFGAGTRLSVL.

The rearrangement joins TRBV7-9 to TRBJ1-4; D gene unclear. Deletions cut 5 bases from V and 8 bases from J, with 12 bases between. This CDR3 has 13 residues. CDR1 is SEHNR and CDR2 is FQNEAQ in the germline V gene (reference sequence). The chain's CDR3 is CASSPTFQEKLFF. The CDR3 nucleotides read TGTGCCAGCAGCCCTACTTTCCAGGAAAAACTGTTTTTT.